Each of the 13 T cell receptor beta chains below was sequenced from the same sample in a study of CD8+ T cells in alopecia areata. Treatment reported: oral pan-JAK inhibitor, 5-10 mg twice daily. RNA was extracted and reverse transcribed into cDNA as the sequencing template. Produced via immunoSEQ multiplex PCR; TCRdb's table is partial and in-frame only. The table records some 190,000 clones, approximately 65% of them present only once. This sample comprised CD4+ T cells sorted from blood, obtained between weeks 43 and 45, from a patient treated with tofacitinib. The source of these receptors is a human donor with alopecia areata.

The chain carries TRBV6-5 and TRBJ1-1, with D possibly being TRBD1 (5 bases). Germline assignment: CDR1 MNHEY and CDR2 SVGAGI. The CDR3 runs to 13 residues. V was pared by 2 bases and J by 6 bases, with 10 bases between. CDR3 nucleotides: TGTGCCAGCAGTTACGCAGGGAGCGCTGAAGCTTTCTTT. The encoded protein is CASSYAGSAEAFF.

The genes are TRBV2 and TRBJ1-2; D is possibly TRBD1 (5 bases). V was shortened by 7 bases and J by 4 bases, with 13 bases between the two germline ends. CDR1 is SNHLY and CDR2 is FYNNEI in the germline V gene. The CDR3 loop spans 13 amino acids. In DNA, the CDR3 is TGTGCCAGCACGTTGACAGTTTCCTATGGCTACACCTTC. It specifies CASTLTVSYGYTF.

The rearrangement uses TRBV29-1 and TRBJ2-3; D uncertain. CDR3 size: 12 residues. V was shortened by 3 bases and J by 6 bases, with 10 bases between the two germline ends. Germline CDR1 SQVTM, CDR2 ANQGSEA. CDR3 in amino acids: CSVDVGGDTQYF. CDR3 DNA sequence: TGCAGCGTTGATGTAGGTGGGGATACGCAGTATTTT.

The V and J genes are TRBV30 and TRBJ1-6; D is undetermined. From germline, CDR1 is GTSNPN and CDR2 SVGIG (reference sequence). Between the trimmed V and J ends, which lost 3 bases and 9 bases, there was a span of 15 bases. There are 14 residues in the CDR3. CDR3 sequence: CAWRSRGGGSPLHF. Written as DNA, the CDR3 is TGTGCCTGGAGGAGCCGGGGTGGTGGTTCACCCCTCCACTTT.

This clone was seen a handful of times. This chain connects TRBV5-1 to TRBJ2-5, with 9 bases that match TRBD1. The germline CDR1 and CDR2 sequences are SGHRS and YFSETQ. This CDR3 region has 14 residues. Losses at the gene ends were 4 bases for V and 4 bases for J; bases not matched to a gene: 5. CDR3 residues: CASSPGQGRETQYF. In nucleotides, the CDR3 is TGCGCCAGCAGCCCGGGACAGGGTAGAGAGACCCAGTACTTC.

Here the CDR3 reads CSVDQGGGYTF. The CDR3 DNA follows: TGCAGCGTTGATCAGGGAGGAGGCTACACCTTC. The chain has TRBV29-1 and TRBJ1-2; tentatively, D is TRBD1 (5 bases). Trimming stripped 3 bases from V and 8 bases from J, with 10 bases between. The CDR3 has 11 residues. Per the germline V gene, CDR1 is SQVTM and CDR2 is ANQGSEA.

The gene calls are TRBV5-4 and TRBJ2-7; D ambiguous. Per germline, CDR1 SGHNT and CDR2 YYREEE (reference sequence). Trimming took off 3 bases at V and 0 bases at J, with 10 bases between the two ends. The CDR3 covers 14 residues. The CDR3, as DNA: TGTGCCAGCAGCTACCAAGGGATCTCCTACGAGCAGTACTTC. Protein product: CASSYQGISYEQYF.

This clone was seen more than once but under ten times. The rearrangement uses TRBV10-3 and TRBJ1-1; D might be TRBD1 (6 bases). The germline gives CDR1 ENHRY, CDR2 SYGVKD. This CDR3 has 16 residues. V was pared by 3 bases and J by 0 bases, with 14 bases between. The CDR3 DNA is TGTGCCATCAGTGATAAGGGGGGTCGTATGAACACTGAAGCTTTCTTT. Translation gives CAISDKGGRMNTEAFF.

The CDR3: CATSRVKLGGYGYTF. The CDR3, as DNA: TGTGCCACCAGCAGAGTTAAGCTAGGAGGCTATGGCTACACCTTC. The J gene is TRBJ1-2, the V gene TRBV15, with D unresolved. Germline V gene sequence: CDR1 LNHNV, CDR2 YYDKDF (reference sequence). V lost 1 base and J 4 bases, leaving 13 bases between the germline ends. This CDR3 has 15 residues.

The V gene is TRBV2, the J gene TRBJ2-5, with D possibly matching TRBD1 (6 bases). There are 14 residues in the CDR3. Trimming took off 4 bases at V and 5 bases at J, with 14 bases between the two ends. Germline assignment: CDR1 SNHLY and CDR2 FYNNEI. CDR3 in amino acids: CASSGDTQKETQYF. CDR3 nucleotides: TGTGCCAGCAGTGGGGACACCCAGAAGGAGACCCAGTACTTC.

V usage is TRBV4-3 and J usage is TRBJ2-2; D unresolved. CDR3 length equals 15 residues. Germline V CDR1 and CDR2: LGHNA, YSLEER. V lost 6 bases and J 3 bases, leaving 14 bases between the germline ends. The CDR3 coding sequence is TGCGCCAGCAGATCTGCCCTCTCTTACACCGGGGAGCTGTTTTTT. Its protein product is CASRSALSYTGELFF.

The chain couples TRBV6-6 to TRBJ2-5; 7 bases map to TRBD1. The CDR3 extends over 13 amino acids. Germline assignment: CDR1 MNHNY and CDR2 SVGAGI (reference sequence). V gave up 7 bases and J gave up 3 bases; unmatched junction bases: 5. DNA of the CDR3: TGTGCCAGCACCGGACAGGTGGAAGAGACCCAGTACTTC. Translated, it gives CASTGQVEETQYF.

This clone appeared a few times. The chain couples TRBV29-1 to TRBJ1-2, with D perhaps matching TRBD1 (6 bases). Trimming took 4 bases from V and 3 from J, leaving 21 bases between them. The CDR3 is 16 amino acids. Germline lookup yields CDR1 SQVTM and CDR2 ANQGSEA. Written as DNA, the CDR3 is TGCAGCGTTGCCCGAGGGGGGGCCGTATCGCACTATGGCTACACCTTC. Encoded protein: CSVARGGAVSHYGYTF.